This TCR beta chain was observed in a study of blood T cell repertoires in COVID-19. Repertoires were generated with immunoSEQ multiplex PCR, while TCRdb's copy carries only in-frame clones and drops some. Here the sample spans approximately 470,000 clones, around 90% being singletons. This CDR3 region has 14 residues. Germline values: CDR1 LGHDT, CDR2 YNNKEL (reference sequence). Trimming took 2 bases from V and 3 from J, leaving 8 bases between them. The sequencing input was PBMCs or T cells enriched from blood (not recorded which). This clonotype was obtained from a young woman who had recovered from COVID-19. The chain joins TRBV3-1 (or the pseudogene TRBV3-2) to TRBJ1-5; the D gene is possibly TRBD1 (6 bases). The CDR3 is CASSQQGSNQPQHF. Written as DNA, the CDR3 is TGTGCCAGCAGCCAACAGGGGTCCAATCAGCCCCAGCATTTT.